A single sample gave rise to the 24 T cell receptor beta chains below, sequenced in a study of post-analysis software for immune sequencing data (dated by TCRdb to the mid-2010s). Libraries came from PCR. The sequencer listed for this sample is Illumina HiSeq 2500. To reduce PCR and sequencing biases, unique molecular identifiers were built into the TCR beta cDNA libraries. Clones were called with MiXCR by TCRdb after fastp trimmed the public reads at Q25, and only in-frame beta chains were retained. Rows are combined by CDR3 protein, so each entry shows the most common genes and DNA. Counted in this sample were about 770,000 distinct CDR3 sequences; 46% of them appeared once. Of the sample, 4.9% is held by the ten largest clones. The paper's findings and limits, for the study overall: About 5 TRBV segments, including TRBV5-6, TRBV5-1 and TRBV20-1, were significantly more frequent in patients than controls.

Their antigens are not known. The sample comprised blood. These receptors were collected from a girl between 10 and 17 years old with multiple sclerosis.

The chain uses TRBV3-1 and TRBJ2-7; D gene ambiguous. The CDR3 has 15 amino acids. The germline CDR1 and CDR2 sequences are LGHDT and YNNKEL (reference sequence). V was cut by 3 bases and J by 2 bases, with 14 bases left in between. The chain's CDR3 is CASSQIDGPTYEQYF. CDR3 bases: TGTGCCAGCAGCCAGATTGACGGCCCGACCTACGAGCAGTACTTC.

V is TRBV5-6 and J is TRBJ2-4; the D is unclear. The assigned J gene may be wrong: the sequence end matches TRBJ2-7 better. The germline CDR1 and CDR2 sequences are SGHDT and YYEEEE. The CDR3 contains 14 residues. The CDR3 is CASSFLAHPYEQYF. CDR3 in DNA: TGTGCCAGCAGCTTCCTTGCGCATCCCTACGAGCAGTACTTC.

The rearrangement links TRBV6-5 to TRBJ2-7, with a weak D call TRBD2 (5 bases). Germline V gene lookup returns CDR1 MNHEY and CDR2 SVGAGI. CDR3 length: 16 residues. V was trimmed by 6 bases and J by 0 bases, leaving 18 bases between them. CDR3 coding DNA: TGTGCCAGCAGCGACTTGGGGAGAATGGGCTCCTACGAGCAGTACTTC. Protein product: CASSDLGRMGSYEQYF.

This clonotype was counted only a few times. V and J are TRBV5-1 and TRBJ2-3; maybe TRBD2 (5 bases). The CDR3 extends over 14 amino acids. Germline-derived CDR1 and CDR2 are SGHRS and YFSETQ. V lost 1 base and J lost 2, with 8 bases in between. The CDR3, as DNA: TGCGCCAGCAGCTTGTACGGGAACACAGATACGCAGTATTTT. Amino acids: CASSLYGNTDTQYF. Full variable domain (outside the CDR3, taken from reference TRBV5-1 and TRBJ2-3): KAGVTQTPRYLIKTRGQQVTLSCSPISGHRSVSWYQQTPGQGLQFLFEYFSETQRNKGNFPGRFSGRQFSNSRSEMNVSTLELGDSALYLCASSLYGNTDTQYFGPGTRLTVL.

The chain combines TRBV5-4 with TRBJ2-1, with 7 bases that match TRBD2. The CDR3 runs to 15 residues. With 4 bases clipped from V and 6 bases from J, the junction kept 10 bases outside the gene matches. The germline V gene encodes CDR1 SGHNT and CDR2 YYREEE (reference sequence). The CDR3 spells CASSTWDYSGNEQFF. The DNA for the CDR3 is TGTGCCAGCAGCACCTGGGACTATTCGGGCAATGAGCAGTTCTTC.

This rearrangement joins TRBV7-3 to TRBJ2-7; possibly TRBD1 for D (6 bases). Germline lookup yields CDR1 SGHTA and CDR2 FQGTGA. Between the trimmed V and J ends, which lost 5 bases and 3 bases, there was a span of 11 bases. The CDR3 contains 13 residues. CDR3 region: CASSPWDNYEQYF. The CDR3 bases are TGTGCCAGCAGCCCCTGGGACAACTACGAGCAGTACTTC.

The genes are TRBV29-1 and TRBJ2-5, with TRBD2 identical over 10 bases. CDR3 length: 16 residues. Germline CDR1 SQVTM, CDR2 ANQGSEA. V was clipped by 0 bases and J by 11 bases; unmatched bases: 15. The CDR3 protein is CSVEDWSSGGWNEQYF. CDR3 DNA: TGCAGCGTTGAAGATTGGTCTAGCGGGGGTTGGAATGAGCAGTACTTC.

This clonotype has only a few counts. The chain uses TRBV20-1 and TRBJ2-4, with D perhaps TRBD1 (6 bases). The germline CDR1 and CDR2 sequences are DFQATT and SNEGSKA (reference sequence). Trimming pared 6 bases from V and 6 bases from J, leaving 15 bases between. This CDR3 spans 13 amino acids. The CDR3: CSAFDRNGNIQYF. The CDR3 nucleotides read TGCAGTGCCTTCGACAGGAATGGAAACATTCAGTACTTC.

About this clonotype itself: This clone may be a read error of a much larger clone one base away. The gene calls are TRBV29-1 and TRBJ2-7, with 9 bases that match TRBD1. With V trimmed by 6 bases and J by 6 bases, 9 bases remained unmatched. This CDR3 comprises 13 residues. Per the germline V gene, CDR1 is SQVTM and CDR2 is ANQGSEA. In DNA, the CDR3 is TGCAGCGTCGCGCGGTCACAGGGGGCCGAGCAGTACTTC. Translated, it gives CSVARSQGAEQYF.

The rearrangement joins TRBV7-9 to TRBJ1-2, with D possibly matching TRBD1 (5 bases). Trimming took off 5 bases at V and 2 bases at J, with 12 bases between the two ends. Germline V CDR1 and CDR2: SEHNR, FQNEAQ (reference sequence). This CDR3 is 14 amino acids long. DNA of the CDR3: TGTGCCAGCAGCCCGGGACTCGGAAACTATGGCTACACCTTC. It encodes CASSPGLGNYGYTF.

The CDR3 protein is CASSPRGSSSYNSPLHF. DNA of the CDR3: TGTGCCAGCAGCCCTAGGGGCTCCAGCTCCTATAATTCACCCCTCCACTTT. V gene TRBV3-1 combines with J gene TRBJ1-6; possible D gene TRBD1, 5 bases. Trimming removed 4 bases at V and 0 bases at J, with 13 bases between. The CDR3 is 17 residues long. CDR1 and CDR2 from the germline V gene are LGHDT and YNNKEL (reference sequence).

CDR3 amino acids: CSAGGPGLAGPTQYF. For the CDR3, the DNA is TGCAGTGCGGGCGGACCGGGACTAGCGGGCCCGACCCAGTACTTC. V and J are TRBV20-1 and TRBJ2-7, with TRBD2 matching 12 bases. The J call may be wrong; the DNA end is better matched by TRBJ2-5. CDR1 DFQATT and CDR2 SNEGSKA come from the germline V gene (reference sequence). The CDR3 covers 15 residues.

The rearrangement uses TRBV28 and TRBJ2-6; no definite D call. The CDR3 runs to 16 residues. Germline V CDR1 and CDR2: MDHEN, SYDVKM. V was pared by 8 bases and J by 0 bases, with 14 bases between. In nucleotides, the CDR3 is TGTGCCAGCTCTCGATATTTGGGCTCTGGGGCCAACGTCCTGACTTTC. Its protein product is CASSRYLGSGANVLTF.

Details on this clonotype: The junction departs from the called germline gene at one end, perhaps through a read error. The chain recombines TRBV7-6 with TRBJ2-4; 10 nucleotides align to TRBD2. The CDR3 is 18 residues long. Per the germline V gene, CDR1 is SGHVS and CDR2 is FNYEAQ. The CDR3 bases are TGTGCCAGCAGCTTGGGACTAGCGCAAGCCTTAGCCAAAAACATTCACTACTTC. This gives the protein CASSLGLAQALAKNIHYF.

This clonotype has just a few counts. The rearrangement joins TRBV20-1 to TRBJ2-5, with D possibly TRBD2 on 6 matching bases. The J call is doubtful: the DNA matches TRBJ2-7 better. Germline CDR1 DFQATT, CDR2 SNEGSKA (reference sequence). The CDR3 extends over 14 amino acids. DNA of the CDR3: TGCAGTGCTAGAGCACGGGACTTCCCCTACGAGCAGTACTTC. This codes for CSARARDFPYEQYF.

This clonotype turned up a few times. The rearrangement joins TRBV6-5 to TRBJ2-3; D unresolved. V dropped 6 bases and J dropped 6 bases, with 19 bases sitting between them. CDR3 size: 15 residues. Germline V CDR1 and CDR2: MNHEY, SVGAGI. As DNA, the CDR3 is TGTGCCAGCAGACCCCGGACCACTTCGTCGGATACGCAGTATTTT. The encoded protein is CASRPRTTSSDTQYF.

To note about this clonotype: The conserved phenylalanine or tryptophan is not found at the CDR3 terminus, so this likely reflects a read error. The chain is built from TRBV6-5 and TRBJ1-1, with a weak D call TRBD1 (5 bases). Trimming left V 7 bases short and J 0 bases short, with 12 bases between. Germline V gene sequence: CDR1 MNHEY, CDR2 SVGAGI. The CDR3 has 14 amino acids. The CDR3 nucleotides are TGTGCCAGCACCTCCGGGGGACTGAACACTGAAGCTTTCCTT. This codes for CASTSGGLNTEAFL.

The V call is TRBV20-1, the J call TRBJ2-3; 15 bases map to TRBD2. Losses at the gene ends were 0 bases for V and 3 bases for J; bases not matched to a gene: 7. This CDR3 spans 18 amino acids. Germline lookup yields CDR1 DFQATT and CDR2 SNEGSKA (reference sequence). The CDR3 is CSARDLRTSGRGTDTQYF. The DNA of the CDR3 is TGCAGTGCTAGAGATCTCAGGACTAGCGGGAGGGGTACAGATACGCAGTATTTT.

This clonotype has more than one count but fewer than ten. The CDR3 region has the DNA TGCAGTTCTCGGGGACTAGCGGGATCGGGTCAAGAGACCCAGTACTTC. Its translation is CSSRGLAGSGQETQYF. The rearrangement joins TRBV20-1 to TRBJ2-5; 13 nucleotides align to TRBD2. Germline loops: CDR1 DFQATT, CDR2 SNEGSKA (reference sequence). This CDR3 region has 16 residues. The V segment lost 8 bases and the J segment 2 bases; nucleotides outside the gene matches: 11.

This chain uses TRBV18 with TRBJ2-3, with a tentative D call TRBD2 (6 bases). In germline, CDR1 is KGHSH, CDR2 LQKENI. The CDR3 has 14 residues. Trimming stripped 3 bases from V and 2 bases from J, with 9 bases between. The CDR3 nucleotides read TGTGCCAGCTCACCCAGCGGGCCCACAGATACGCAGTATTTT. Its translation: CASSPSGPTDTQYF.

The chain carries TRBV18 and TRBJ1-1; 8 nucleotides line up with TRBD1. Unmatched junction bases numbered 4, after V lost 3 bases and J lost 1 base. In germline, CDR1 is KGHSH, CDR2 LQKENI. This CDR3 is 15 amino acids long. CDR3 nucleotide sequence: TGTGCCAGCTCACCCCCCGGGACAGGGAACACTGAAGCTTTCTTT. Translated: CASSPPGTGNTEAFF. Based on the CDR3 plus reference TRBV18 and TRBJ1-1, the full variable domain is NAGVMQNPRHLVRRRGQEARLRCSPMKGHSHVYWYRQLPEEGLKFMVYLQKENIIDESGMPKERFSAEFPKEGPSILRIQQVVRGDSAAYFCASSPPGTGNTEAFFGQGTRLTVV.

The chain combines TRBV7-8 with TRBJ2-5; D ambiguous. CDR3 length: 17 amino acids. V was shortened by 2 bases and J by 5 bases, with 21 bases between the two germline ends. The germline CDR1 and CDR2 sequences are SGHVS and FQNEAQ. The CDR3 coding sequence is TGTGCCAGCAGCTTACCACACCTGACGGACCCGCTGGAGACCCAGTACTTC. Amino acids: CASSLPHLTDPLETQYF.

This clonotype was picked up a small number of times. The V gene is TRBV20-1, the J gene TRBJ2-7, with TRBD2 identical over 7 bases. The germline V gene has CDR1 DFQATT and CDR2 SNEGSKA (reference sequence). Germline trimming cut 5 bases from V and 6 bases from J; bases unmatched to any gene: 13. The length of the CDR3 is 14 residues. CDR3 sequence (DNA): TGCAGTGCTTCTGGACTAGTGGGATCTCCCGAGCAGTACTTC. Translated: CSASGLVGSPEQYF.

The J gene is TRBJ2-7, the V gene TRBV4-3; the D gene is possibly TRBD1 (5 bases). Trimming cost V 1 base and J 5 bases, with 18 bases left between them. Germline CDR1 reads LGHNA; CDR2 reads YSLEER. There are 16 residues in the CDR3. The CDR3: CASSQAWGRGSHEQYF. The CDR3 DNA reads as TGCGCCAGCAGCCAAGCCTGGGGTAGGGGATCCCACGAGCAGTACTTC.